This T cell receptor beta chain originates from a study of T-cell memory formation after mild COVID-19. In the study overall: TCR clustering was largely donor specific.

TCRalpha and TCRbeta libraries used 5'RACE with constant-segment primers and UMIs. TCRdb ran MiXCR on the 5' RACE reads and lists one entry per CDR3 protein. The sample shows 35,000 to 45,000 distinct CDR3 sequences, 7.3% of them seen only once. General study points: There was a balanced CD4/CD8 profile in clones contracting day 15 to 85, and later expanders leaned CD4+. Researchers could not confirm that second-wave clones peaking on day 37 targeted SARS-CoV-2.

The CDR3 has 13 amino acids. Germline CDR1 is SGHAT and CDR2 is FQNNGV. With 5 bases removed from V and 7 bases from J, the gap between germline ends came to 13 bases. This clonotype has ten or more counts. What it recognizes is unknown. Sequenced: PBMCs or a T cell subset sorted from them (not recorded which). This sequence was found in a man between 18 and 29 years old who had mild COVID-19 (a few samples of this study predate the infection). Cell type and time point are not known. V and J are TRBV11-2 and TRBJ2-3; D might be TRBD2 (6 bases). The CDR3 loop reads CASSRGLPNTQYF. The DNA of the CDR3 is TGTGCCAGCAGCCGGGGACTGCCGAATACGCAGTATTTT.